Reported below is one T cell receptor beta chain. The source of the sample is a study of blood T cell repertoires in COVID-19. TCRdb keeps only in-frame clones here, not all; method: immunoSEQ multiplex PCR. This sample has roughly 160,000 clones, with roughly 91% found just once. The CDR3 is 15 amino acids. Germline assignment: CDR1 SGDLS and CDR2 YYNGEE. The V and J ends lost 4 bases and 4 bases respectively, with 14 bases between them. This chain connects TRBV9 to TRBJ2-2; D may be TRBD2 (6 bases). What was sequenced was peripheral blood. This clonotype originated in a young man with acute or convalescent COVID-19. The CDR3 loop reads CASSSPLGGTGELFF. The CDR3 nucleotides read TGTGCCAGCAGCTCCCCCCTGGGGGGCACCGGGGAGCTGTTTTTT.